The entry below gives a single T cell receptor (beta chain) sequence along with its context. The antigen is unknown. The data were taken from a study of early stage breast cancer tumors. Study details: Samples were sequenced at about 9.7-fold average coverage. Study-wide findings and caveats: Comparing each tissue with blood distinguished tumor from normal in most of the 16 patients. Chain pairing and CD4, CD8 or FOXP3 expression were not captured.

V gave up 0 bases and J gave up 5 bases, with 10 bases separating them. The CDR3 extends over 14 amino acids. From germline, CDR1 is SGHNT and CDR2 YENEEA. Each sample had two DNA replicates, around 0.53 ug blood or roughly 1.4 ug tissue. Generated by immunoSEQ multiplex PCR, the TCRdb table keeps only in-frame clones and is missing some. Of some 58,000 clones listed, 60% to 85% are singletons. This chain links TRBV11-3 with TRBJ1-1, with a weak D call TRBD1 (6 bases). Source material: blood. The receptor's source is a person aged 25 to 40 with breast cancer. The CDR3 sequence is CASSLDPTGTEAFF. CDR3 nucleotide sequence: TGTGCCAGCAGCTTAGATCCTACAGGGACTGAAGCTTTCTTT.